This record covers a single TCR beta chain. Its antigen is unknown. This record belongs to a study of cytomegalovirus exposure and HLA in healthy donors. Study-wide findings and caveats: Later on, an analysis found that several of the most significant clusters appeared to be linked to common viral pathogens, which included parvovirus B19.

With 3 bases removed from V and 8 bases from J, the gap between germline ends came to 22 bases. The CDR3 sequence is 16 residues long. The germline gives CDR1 KGHSH, CDR2 LQKENI. The study ran its PCR with 60 Vbeta and 13 Jbeta primers. As originally analysed: Later, an analysis found about 83 million unique TCR beta chains, and some 10 million of these were shared. Clones were sequenced by immunoSEQ multiplex PCR, and TCRdb holds only the in-frame ones, with some missing. V, J and clone size were drawn from that table, and D and trimming were deduced from the DNA. The sample has roughly 130,000 clones, around 90% seen once.

The TCR originated in a woman aged 40 to 50 in good health and CMV-seronegative. The gene calls are TRBV18 and TRBJ1-2; no clear D gene. The sequenced sample consisted of PBMCs. This CDR3 is CASSPIEGRQLRGYTF. The CDR3 DNA sequence: TGTGCCAGCTCACCGATCGAGGGAAGACAATTGAGGGGCTACACCTTC. The full variable domain, in which reference TRBV18 and TRBJ1-2 provide the parts outside the CDR3, is NAGVMQNPRHLVRRRGQEARLRCSPMKGHSHVYWYRQLPEEGLKFMVYLQKENIIDESGMPKERFSAEFPKEGPSILRIQQVVRGDSAAYFCASSPIEGRQLRGYTFGSGTRLTVV.